The 5 T cell receptor beta chains listed next were all sequenced from one sample in a study of T-cell memory formation after mild COVID-19. MiXCR, applied by TCRdb to the 5' RACE reads, yields one record per CDR3 protein. The sample gives about 400,000 distinct CDR3 sequences, approximately 15% of which show up once; 20% to 25% is in the top ten. The specimen was PBMCs or a T cell subset sorted from them (not recorded which). These receptors were obtained from a man between 18 and 29 years old who had mild COVID-19 (a few samples of this study predate the infection). Cell type and time point are not known.

With regard to this clonotype: A much larger clone sits a single nucleotide away, making a read error possible. The V call is TRBV5-1, the J call TRBJ2-7; weak D call: TRBD2 (5 bases). V gave up 4 bases and J gave up 3 bases, with 14 bases separating them. CDR1 and CDR2 from the germline V gene are SGHRS and YFSETQ. This CDR3 has 14 amino acids. CDR3 bases: TGCGCCAGCAGCGCCAGAACCGGGGACTACGAGCAGTACGTC. As protein: CASSARTGDYEQYV.

CDR3 sequence reads: CASSSSRRDRGTEAFF. The CDR3 DNA is TGTGCCAGCAGCTCTTCCCGTCGGGACAGGGGAACTGAAGCTTTCTTT. The chain recombines TRBV12-3 or TRBV12-4 with TRBJ1-1; 10 nucleotides line up with TRBD1. V lost 6 bases and J lost 5; bases outside the gene matches: 12. CDR3 length: 16 residues.

Only a few counts were recorded for this clonotype. The chain is built from TRBV20-1 and TRBJ2-3, with D perhaps TRBD1 (6 bases). Trimming took 5 bases from V and 1 from J, leaving 16 bases between them. Per the germline V gene, CDR1 is DFQATT and CDR2 is SNEGSKA (reference sequence). The CDR3 sequence is 15 residues long. The chain's CDR3 is CSAGPYSGGTDTQYF. The DNA for the CDR3 is TGCAGTGCTGGTCCCTACTCAGGGGGCACAGATACGCAGTATTTT.

This clonotype was counted only a few times. J is TRBJ1-2 and V is TRBV7-2; a possible D gene is TRBD1 (5 bases). The CDR3 runs to 14 residues. V was shortened by 5 bases and J by 4 bases, with 14 bases between the two germline ends. Germline CDR1 is SGHTA and CDR2 is FQGNSA. The chain's CDR3 is CASSPIWGTYGYTF. CDR3 sequence (DNA): TGTGCCAGCAGCCCCATTTGGGGGACCTATGGCTACACCTTC.

The sample holds a few counts of this clonotype. The chain combines TRBV2 with TRBJ2-7; the D gene is possibly TRBD1 (7 bases). CDR1 and CDR2 (germline): SNHLY, FYNNEI. Trimming shortened V by 3 bases and J by 2 bases, and 14 bases separated the two germline ends. The CDR3 consists of 15 residues. CDR3 in DNA: TGTGCCAGCAGTGAGGAGGGGGCCCTTACCTACGAGCAGTACTTC. Protein product: CASSEEGALTYEQYF.